The source of this T cell receptor beta chain is a study of blood T cell repertoires in COVID-19. Per germline, CDR1 LGHNT and CDR2 FRNRAP. CDR3 length: 13 residues. Trimming took off 3 bases at V and 9 bases at J, with 12 bases between the two ends. Assignments of participants to cohorts depended upon their own reported clinical history. Recovered Cohort 3 donors showed two negative PCRs, clearance, or symptom resolution. Repertoires were generated with immunoSEQ multiplex PCR, while TCRdb's copy carries only in-frame clones and drops some. The table lists about 370,000 clones, more than 80% of them singletons, with roughly 1% in the top ten.

This TCR came from a young man who had recovered from COVID-19. The specimen sequenced was PBMCs or T cells enriched from blood (not recorded which). V gene TRBV12-5 combines with J gene TRBJ1-5; the D gene is possibly TRBD1 (6 bases). The CDR3 bases are TGTGCTAGTGGTTTATCAGGGGAAGGGCCCCAGCATTTT. Translating it yields CASGLSGEGPQHF.